The 27 T cell receptor beta chains in this list originate from one sample, sequenced in a study of T cells in localized non-small cell lung cancer. The data were produced by immunoSEQ multiplex PCR, yet TCRdb's version contains in-frame clones alone and is incomplete. The sample yields about 17,000 clones, 90% seen once. The specimen comprised peripheral blood mononuclear cells, sampled before any cancer treatment. These receptors all come from a woman aged 35 to 75 with stage III lung adenocarcinoma.

A few counts support this clone. The rearrangement uses TRBV11-2 and TRBJ2-1; TRBD2 aligns across 7 bases. V lost 5 bases and J lost 4; bases outside the gene matches: 14. In germline, CDR1 is SGHAT, CDR2 FQNNGV. This CDR3 has 17 amino acids. CDR3 sequence: CASSPRRSAGAYNEQFF. CDR3 nucleotides: TGTGCCAGCAGCCCCAGAAGGTCCGCGGGAGCTTACAATGAGCAGTTCTTC.

The CDR3 loop is CASSPWGTGDYEQYF. In DNA form, the CDR3 reads TGTGCCAGCAGCCCATGGGGGACAGGGGACTACGAGCAGTACTTC. The rearrangement uses TRBV11-3 and TRBJ2-7; 10 positions agree with TRBD1. The CDR3 contains 15 residues. Trimming cost V 5 bases and J 3 bases; bases outside gene matches: 7. The germline V gene has CDR1 SGHNT and CDR2 YENEEA.

This clone was seen just once. The CDR3 DNA reads as TGTGCCAGCAGTTTATGGGGCAGGGATACGCAGTATTTT. It specifies CASSLWGRDTQYF. This chain uses TRBV28 with TRBJ2-3; no reliable D call. Trimming pared 0 bases from V and 6 bases from J, leaving 7 bases between. Per germline, CDR1 MDHEN and CDR2 SYDVKM. The CDR3 is made up of 13 amino acids.

The chain is built from TRBV29-1 and TRBJ2-6, with D uncertain. Germline values: CDR1 SQVTM, CDR2 ANQGSEA. This CDR3 comprises 16 residues. The V end lost 4 bases, the J end lost 0 bases, and 13 bases lay between the germline ends. In DNA form, the CDR3 reads TGCAGCGTTGGCCAAAGTGGGTTCTCTGGGGCCAACGTCCTGACTTTC. Amino acids: CSVGQSGFSGANVLTF.

The chain has TRBV27 and TRBJ1-1, with D possibly TRBD1 on 5 matching bases. Deletions cut 6 bases from V and 4 bases from J, with 12 bases between. The CDR3 runs 13 residues. Germline assignment: CDR1 MNHEY and CDR2 SMNVEV (reference sequence). This chain's CDR3 is CASSPGLVTEAFF. The CDR3 DNA follows: TGTGCCAGCAGCCCAGGGTTGGTCACTGAAGCTTTCTTT.

V usage is TRBV6-4 and J usage is TRBJ1-2; the match to TRBD1 covers 8 bases. J lost 4 bases, V lost 2 bases, and 6 bases had no gene match. From germline, CDR1 is MRHNA and CDR2 SNTAGT. This CDR3 contains 15 residues. The CDR3 nucleotides are TGTGCCAGCAGTGACACGGGACAGGCGCTCTATGGCTACACCTTC. This translates into CASSDTGQALYGYTF.

This clone came up once. J is TRBJ1-2 and V is TRBV6-6; D possibly corresponds to TRBD1 (5 bases). The V and J ends lost 2 bases and 6 bases respectively, with 10 bases between them. CDR3 size: 13 residues. Germline V gene data show CDR1 as MNHNY and CDR2 as SVGAGI (reference sequence). The CDR3 here is CASSYGGTNGYTF. The CDR3, as DNA: TGTGCCAGCAGTTACGGTGGGACTAATGGCTACACCTTC.

The chain joins TRBV7-9 to TRBJ1-4, with 8 bases identical to TRBD1. Trimming took 1 base from V and 4 from J; bases not matched to a gene: 2. The germline V gene encodes CDR1 SEHNR and CDR2 FQNEAQ (reference sequence). The CDR3 covers 15 residues. In nucleotides, the CDR3 is TGTGCCAGCAGCTTAGGACAGGGGCTTAATGAAAAACTGTTTTTT. It is translated as CASSLGQGLNEKLFF. The full variable domain, completed using reference TRBV7-9 and TRBJ1-4, is DTGVSQNPRHKITKRGQNVTFRCDPISEHNRLYWYRQTLGQGPEFLTYFQNEAQLEKSRLLSDRFSAERPKGSFSTLEIQRTEQGDSAMYLCASSLGQGLNEKLFFGSGTQLSVL.

The J gene is TRBJ2-7, the V gene TRBV9, with D maybe TRBD1 (7 bases). Germline V gene data show CDR1 as SGDLS and CDR2 as YYNGEE. The CDR3 sequence is 14 residues long. V was pared by 4 bases and J by 4 bases, with 15 bases between. For the CDR3, the DNA is TGTGCCAGCAGCCCCGCGGGACAGAGATACGAGCAGTACTTC. Translated: CASSPAGQRYEQYF.

The chain recombines TRBV7-2 with TRBJ2-3; D possibly uses TRBD1 or TRBD2 (5 bases each). CDR1 and CDR2 (germline): SGHTA, FQGNSA. The ends were cut back, 1 base at V and 2 bases at J, with 10 bases in the middle. The CDR3 runs to 15 residues. In DNA form, the CDR3 reads TGTGCCAGCAGCTTAGTCCGAGGGGTCACAGATACGCAGTATTTT. Its protein is CASSLVRGVTDTQYF. The full variable domain, completed using reference TRBV7-2 and TRBJ2-3, is GAGVSQSPSNKVTEKGKDVELRCDPISGHTALYWYRQSLGQGLEFLIYFQGNSAPDKSGLPSDRFSAERTGGSVSTLTIQRTQQEDSAVYLCASSLVRGVTDTQYFGPGTRLTVL.

This chain links TRBV19 with TRBJ1-1; D remains ambiguous. The CDR3 has 14 amino acids. V was trimmed by 3 bases and J by 3 bases, leaving 11 bases between them. The V gene's germline CDR1 is LNHDA and CDR2 SQIVND (reference sequence). Written as DNA, the CDR3 is TGTGCCAGTAGTATTTTCATCCGGGACACTGAAGCTTTCTTT. Translating it yields CASSIFIRDTEAFF.

The chain recombines TRBV6-5 with TRBJ2-6; D is ambiguous. Per germline, CDR1 MNHEY and CDR2 SVGAGI. The V end was cut by 2 bases, the J end by 0 bases, with 5 bases between. CDR3 length: 15 residues. For the CDR3, the DNA is TGTGCCAGCAGTTACATTCGCTCTGGGGCCAACGTCCTGACTTTC. Its protein product is CASSYIRSGANVLTF.

The V and J genes are TRBV9 and TRBJ2-5, with D perhaps assigned TRBD1 or TRBD2 (6 bases each). The germline gives CDR1 SGDLS, CDR2 YYNGEE. V was pared by 0 bases and J by 4 bases, with 10 bases between. The CDR3 covers 14 residues. In nucleotides, the CDR3 is TGTGCCAGCAGCGTAGGGGGGGCACGAGAGACCCAGTACTTC. Translation: CASSVGGARETQYF.

CDR3 bases: TGTGCCATCAGTGAAGCCCCGTCCCGACAGGGGGCCAATCAGCCCCAGCATTTT. Translated, it gives CAISEAPSRQGANQPQHF. The V gene is TRBV10-3, the J gene TRBJ1-5; 10 nucleotides match TRBD1. In germline, CDR1 is ENHRY, CDR2 SYGVKD. After removal of 3 bases from V and 3 bases from J, the junction contained 11 bases not matched to a gene. This CDR3 contains 18 residues.

The genes are TRBV28 and TRBJ1-2; D not resolved. The CDR3 runs 13 residues. V gave up 10 bases and J gave up 8 bases, with 20 bases separating them. Germline V gene data show CDR1 as MDHEN and CDR2 as SYDVKM. DNA of the CDR3: TGTGCCACCGAGTCATCCGAATCTGAGGGCTACACCTTC. Translated: CATESSESEGYTF.

The chain uses TRBV19 and TRBJ2-2; 8 bases line up with TRBD1. V was clipped by 2 bases and J by 7 bases; unmatched bases: 9. Germline CDR1 LNHDA, CDR2 SQIVND (reference sequence). The CDR3 consists of 16 residues. CDR3 amino acids: CASSISIRGRGGELFF. CDR3 coding DNA: TGTGCCAGTAGTATATCAATCAGGGGGCGCGGCGGGGAGCTGTTTTTT.

CDR3 nucleotide sequence: TGTGCCAGCAGCTTAGGGGACTTCTACAATGAGCAGTTCTTC. Protein product: CASSLGDFYNEQFF. The rearrangement links TRBV11-2 to TRBJ2-1, with D perhaps TRBD2 (6 bases). Germline V gives CDR1 SGHAT, CDR2 FQNNGV. The CDR3 runs 14 residues. Trimming stripped 1 base from V and 3 bases from J, with 7 bases between.

The chain uses TRBV5-1 and TRBJ2-7, with TRBD1 matching over 8 bases. CDR3 length: 13 amino acids. The germline CDR1 and CDR2 sequences are SGHRS and YFSETQ. The V segment lost 2 bases and the J segment 7 bases; nucleotides outside the gene matches: 5. The CDR3 DNA reads as TGCGCCAGCAGCTTCGACAGGGGAGGTGAGCAGTACTTC. This translates into CASSFDRGGEQYF.

J is TRBJ1-3 and V is TRBV9; D is unresolved. Trimming shortened V by 0 bases and J by 1 base, and 8 bases separated the two germline ends. CDR3 length: 15 amino acids. Germline-derived CDR1 and CDR2 are SGDLS and YYNGEE. The CDR3 protein is CASSVESNSGNTIYF. In DNA, the CDR3 is TGTGCCAGCAGCGTAGAATCCAATTCTGGAAACACCATATATTTT.

The table lists this clone with a count of one. CDR3 loop: CASSVGAQEQYF. CDR3 DNA: TGTGCCAGCAGTGTGGGGGCTCAAGAGCAGTACTTC. This chain connects TRBV6-1 to TRBJ2-7, with D tentatively TRBD1 (6 bases). V was shortened by 4 bases and J by 7 bases, with 11 bases between the two germline ends. The CDR3 length is 12 residues. Germline V gene lookup returns CDR1 MNHNS and CDR2 SASEGT.

The chain links TRBV5-1 to TRBJ1-6; unclear D gene. V lost 1 base and J 7 bases, leaving 15 bases between the germline ends. Per germline, CDR1 SGHRS and CDR2 YFSETQ. CDR3 length: 16 residues. CDR3 sequence reads: CASSLRSGALNSPLHF. The CDR3 DNA reads TGCGCCAGCAGCTTGAGATCAGGAGCGTTAAATTCACCCCTCCACTTT. Based on the CDR3 plus reference TRBV5-1 and TRBJ1-6, the full variable domain is KAGVTQTPRYLIKTRGQQVTLSCSPISGHRSVSWYQQTPGQGLQFLFEYFSETQRNKGNFPGRFSGRQFSNSRSEMNVSTLELGDSALYLCASSLRSGALNSPLHFGNGTRLTVT.

The chain recombines TRBV10-3 with TRBJ2-5; TRBD1 aligns across 11 bases. J was trimmed by 4 bases and V by 0 bases; bases with no gene match: 4. The CDR3 is 16 amino acids. Germline CDR1 ENHRY, CDR2 SYGVKD. CDR3 sequence (DNA): TGTGCCATCAGTGAGTCCAGGACAGGGGGCTTAGAGACCCAGTACTTC. Amino acids: CAISESRTGGLETQYF.

V and J are TRBV2 and TRBJ1-1; D perhaps matches TRBD1 (5 bases). This CDR3 spans 15 amino acids. Germline V gene sequence: CDR1 SNHLY, CDR2 FYNNEI. The V end lost 7 bases, the J end lost 1 base, and 16 bases lay between the germline ends. CDR3 residues: CASIKQATGNTEAFF. CDR3 DNA: TGTGCCAGCATCAAACAGGCCACGGGGAACACTGAAGCTTTCTTT. The full variable domain, with the rest looked up from reference TRBV2 and TRBJ1-1, is EPEVTQTPSHQVTQMGQEVILRCVPISNHLYFYWYRQILGQKVEFLVSFYNNEISEKSEIFDDQFSVERPDGSNFTLKIRSTKLEDSAMYFCASIKQATGNTEAFFGQGTRLTVV.

This clone was counted once. This chain uses TRBV18 with TRBJ2-1, with D possibly TRBD1 on 6 matching bases. The CDR3 length is 14 residues. Germline CDR1 KGHSH, CDR2 LQKENI. V was trimmed by 3 bases and J by 6 bases, leaving 12 bases between them. The CDR3 loop reads CASSPALGGNEQFF. CDR3 nucleotide sequence: TGTGCCAGCTCACCCGCCCTAGGGGGCAATGAGCAGTTCTTC.

V and J are TRBV30 and TRBJ2-2; D is undetermined. Looked up from germline, CDR1 is GTSNPN and CDR2 is SVGIG (reference sequence). V gave up 0 bases and J gave up 2 bases, with 13 bases separating them. The CDR3 covers 16 residues. Here the CDR3 reads CAWSVDRQINTGELFF. DNA for the CDR3: TGTGCCTGGAGTGTTGATCGGCAGATTAACACCGGGGAGCTGTTTTTT.

This clone was detected once. The genes are TRBV7-9 and TRBJ1-4; TRBD1 matches at 9 bases. Looked up from germline, CDR1 is SEHNR and CDR2 is FQNEAQ (reference sequence). The CDR3 is made up of 15 amino acids. The V segment lost 4 bases and the J segment 7 bases; nucleotides outside the gene matches: 7. The CDR3 nucleotides read TGTGCCAGCAGCTCGGGACAGGGCATAAGTGAAAAACTGTTTTTT. Its translation is CASSSGQGISEKLFF. The whole variable domain, remainder taken from reference TRBV7-9 and TRBJ1-4, is DTGVSQNPRHKITKRGQNVTFRCDPISEHNRLYWYRQTLGQGPEFLTYFQNEAQLEKSRLLSDRFSAERPKGSFSTLEIQRTEQGDSAMYLCASSSGQGISEKLFFGSGTQLSVL.

The chain couples TRBV12-5 to TRBJ2-3; D gene uncertain. Per the germline V gene, CDR1 is LGHNT and CDR2 is FRNRAP. The V end was cut by 0 bases, the J end by 3 bases, with 4 bases between. The CDR3 is 13 residues long. The CDR3 region is CASGLVGTDTQYF. CDR3 in DNA: TGTGCTAGTGGTTTGGTTGGTACAGATACGCAGTATTTT.